A single sample is the source of the 26 T cell receptor beta chains below, sequenced in a study of blood T cell repertoires in COVID-19. The table came from immunoSEQ multiplex PCR; TCRdb's copy has only in-frame clones and leaves some out. The data contain roughly 230,000 clones, 70% to 90% of them singletons. Material: PBMCs or T cells enriched from blood (not recorded which). Every receptor here comes from a woman aged 45-65 years who had been exposed to COVID-19.

The V call is TRBV27, the J call TRBJ1-1, with D hard to call. Per germline, CDR1 MNHEY and CDR2 SMNVEV (reference sequence). The CDR3 loop spans 15 amino acids. V lost 4 bases and J lost 1, with 13 bases in between. CDR3 amino acids: CASSSFGVSNTEAFF. The CDR3 DNA reads as TGTGCCAGCAGTTCCTTCGGGGTTTCGAACACTGAAGCTTTCTTT.

This chain links TRBV5-6 with TRBJ2-2; D gene unclear. Germline CDR1 and CDR2: SGHDT and YYEEEE. The CDR3 covers 12 residues. V lost 3 bases and J lost 7, with 7 bases in between. The CDR3 DNA is TGTGCCAGCAGCTCTTACAGCGGGGAGCTGTTTTTT. The encoded protein is CASSSYSGELFF.

The rearrangement joins TRBV11-2 to TRBJ2-2; the D gene is possibly TRBD2 (6 bases). With 1 base removed from V and 6 bases from J, the gap between germline ends came to 9 bases. Germline CDR1 and CDR2: SGHAT and FQNNGV. The CDR3 is 14 amino acids. CDR3 bases: TGTGCCAGCAGCTTAGCCACGGGAGCCGGGGAGCTGTTTTTT. Its translation is CASSLATGAGELFF.

The genes are TRBV21-1 and TRBJ1-3; the table's TRBD1 call for D was not verified on the DNA. TRBV21-1 is termed a pseudogene. This CDR3 contains 16 residues. This CDR3 reads CASSTRGQQSGNTIYF. The DNA for the CDR3 is TGTGCCAGCAGCACAAGGGGACAGCAATCTGGAAACACCATATATTTT.

Many counts were recorded for this clone. The V and J genes are TRBV10-3 and TRBJ1-2; weak D call: TRBD1 (5 bases). Germline V gives CDR1 ENHRY, CDR2 SYGVKD. Trimming removed 5 bases from V and 4 bases from J, with 20 bases in between. The CDR3 extends over 16 amino acids. CDR3 region: CAISLARQEGSYGYTF. The CDR3 region has the DNA TGTGCCATCAGTCTCGCGCGTCAGGAGGGGTCCTATGGCTACACCTTC.

This sequence joins TRBV5-1 and TRBJ1-2; TRBD1 is a possible D gene (5 bases). CDR3 length: 13 residues. CDR1 is SGHRS and CDR2 is YFSETQ in the germline V gene. The V end was cut by 3 bases, the J end by 6 bases, with 12 bases between. Here the CDR3 reads CASSWAGRDGYTF. The CDR3 DNA reads TGCGCCAGCAGCTGGGCAGGGCGTGATGGCTACACCTTC.

The chain couples TRBV4-2 to TRBJ2-2; D may be TRBD2 (7 bases). The CDR3 is made up of 16 amino acids. V gave up 0 bases and J gave up 4 bases, with 12 bases separating them. CDR1 is LGHNA, CDR2 YNFKEQ, per germline. CDR3 amino acids: CASSQEGGGGTGELFF. CDR3 nucleotide sequence: TGTGCCAGCAGCCAAGAGGGAGGGGGAGGCACCGGGGAGCTGTTTTTT.

This chain connects TRBV4-2 to TRBJ1-3; tentative D call: TRBD1 (5 bases). V was clipped by 0 bases and J by 0 bases, with 12 bases between them. CDR3 length: 17 residues. Germline assignment: CDR1 LGHNA and CDR2 YNFKEQ. The CDR3 DNA follows: TGTGCCAGCAGCCAAGAATGGGGGGAAGTCTCTGGAAACACCATATATTTT. It yields the protein CASSQEWGEVSGNTIYF.

This clone was recorded a few times. The chain carries TRBV14 and TRBJ2-2; D ambiguous. The length of the CDR3 is 16 residues. In germline, CDR1 is SGHDN, CDR2 FVKESK. Trimming took 0 bases from V and 9 from J, leaving 17 bases between them. The CDR3 region has the DNA TGTGCCAGCAGCCAAGATAACAGATTCCTACCCCGGGAGCTGTTTTTT. Its translation is CASSQDNRFLPRELFF.

The rearrangement uses TRBV21-1 and TRBJ1-3. TRBV21-1 is a pseudogene segment. This CDR3 region has 13 residues. In DNA form, the CDR3 reads TGTGCCAGCGCGGGGGCAGCTGGAAACACCATATATTTT. Protein product: CASAGAAGNTIYF.

The genes are TRBV6-5 and TRBJ2-3; D is uncertain. The length of the CDR3 is 12 residues. V dropped 7 bases and J dropped 5 bases, with 10 bases sitting between them. The V gene's germline CDR1 is MNHEY and CDR2 SVGAGI. This CDR3 is CASTPSGDTQYF. The CDR3 DNA reads TGTGCCAGCACTCCTTCAGGAGATACGCAGTATTTT.

This sequence joins TRBV24-1 and TRBJ2-1; D possibly corresponds to TRBD2 (6 bases). CDR3 length: 12 residues. Per the germline V gene, CDR1 is KGHDR and CDR2 is SFDVKD. Trimming stripped 5 bases from V and 11 bases from J, with 12 bases between. This chain's CDR3 is CATSAAGTQQFF. The CDR3 coding sequence is TGTGCCACCAGTGCCGCCGGGACTCAGCAGTTCTTC.

The chain uses TRBV7-9 and TRBJ2-1, with 10 positions matching TRBD1. The CDR3 loop spans 16 amino acids. Germline V CDR1 and CDR2: SEHNR, FQNEAQ (reference sequence). V lost 6 bases and J lost 4; bases outside the gene matches: 9. CDR3 DNA: TGTGCCAGCAGGGATAACCGACAGGGGGCATACAATGAGCAGTTCTTC. Its protein is CASRDNRQGAYNEQFF.

This chain joins TRBV4-1 and TRBJ1-3; 7 nucleotides agree with TRBD1. Germline V gives CDR1 MGHRA, CDR2 YSYEKL. This CDR3 spans 17 amino acids. V was pared by 4 bases and J by 0 bases, with 9 bases of the junction left unmatched. In nucleotides, the CDR3 is TGCGCCAGCAGCCCCGATAAGGGACAGAGCTCTGGAAACACCATATATTTT. Its protein product is CASSPDKGQSSGNTIYF.

As regards this clone: The junction departs from germline at one end; a sequencing error may be responsible. V is TRBV30 and J is TRBJ1-4, with D unclear. There are 13 residues in the CDR3. Germline V CDR1 and CDR2: GTSNPN, SVGIG (reference sequence). The CDR3 DNA follows: TGTGCCTGGAGTGGAGGGCGGGATGAAAAGCTGTTTTTT. Translating gives CAWSGGRDEKLFF.

The chain employs TRBV19 and TRBJ1-5; D is unclear. V was trimmed by 1 base and J by 5 bases, leaving 6 bases between them. Germline CDR1 reads LNHDA; CDR2 reads SQIVND (reference sequence). The CDR3 contains 13 residues. The chain's CDR3 is CASSIVSDQPQHF. CDR3 nucleotides: TGTGCCAGTAGTATAGTATCTGATCAGCCCCAGCATTTT.

The J gene is TRBJ1-6, the V gene TRBV14, with D perhaps matching TRBD1 (6 bases). Trimming pared 5 bases from V and 1 base from J, leaving 9 bases between. Germline lookup yields CDR1 SGHDN and CDR2 FVKESK. CDR3 size: 15 residues. CDR3 amino acids: CASSSGVSYNSPLHF. The CDR3 nucleotides read TGTGCCAGCAGCTCAGGGGTTTCCTATAATTCACCCCTCCACTTT.

The chain joins TRBV19 to TRBJ1-1; 7 bases line up with TRBD1. The CDR3 runs 12 residues. V lost 8 bases to trimming and J lost 1 base; unmatched junction nucleotides: 1. Germline lookup yields CDR1 LNHDA and CDR2 SQIVND (reference sequence). The CDR3 sequence: CASEGANTEAFF. The CDR3 DNA reads TGTGCCAGTGAGGGGGCGAACACTGAAGCTTTCTTT.

This clone appeared a single time. This chain uses TRBV5-8 with TRBJ1-2; TRBD1 agrees at 9 bases. This CDR3 region has 16 residues. J gave up 4 bases and V 3 bases, and 10 bases lay outside the gene matches. Germline V gene lookup returns CDR1 SGHTS and CDR2 YDEGEE. DNA for the CDR3: TGTGCCAGCAGCTCAGGACAGGGGACAGGCGGCTATGGCTACACCTTC. This sequence encodes CASSSGQGTGGYGYTF.

This clone was counted between two and nine times. The chain uses TRBV7-2 and TRBJ1-1; weak D call: TRBD1 (5 bases). The CDR3 totals 16 residues. The V end was cut by 1 base, the J end by 2 bases, with 14 bases between. Germline-derived CDR1 and CDR2 are SGHTA and FQGNSA. CDR3 bases: TGTGCCAGCAGCTTAGTAGTAAGGGGTTCTAACACTGAAGCTTTCTTT. Translated, it gives CASSLVVRGSNTEAFF.

This chain links TRBV2 with TRBJ2-7, with 9 bases fitting TRBD2. The CDR3 runs 18 residues. Trimming at V came to 5 bases and at J to 3 bases, leaving 17 bases not matched to a gene. Germline lookup yields CDR1 SNHLY and CDR2 FYNNEI. DNA for the CDR3: TGTGCCAGCAGTCGTTCGACTCCGCGGGGGGGAAACGGCTACGAGCAGTACTTC. Translated, it gives CASSRSTPRGGNGYEQYF.

The chain links TRBV7-9 to TRBJ1-1, with 9 bases fitting TRBD1. With V trimmed by 1 base and J by 5 bases, 8 bases remained unmatched. Germline V gene data show CDR1 as SEHNR and CDR2 as FQNEAQ (reference sequence). The CDR3 covers 16 residues. In DNA, the CDR3 is TGTGCCAGCAGCTTAGGGGGGACAGGGAAGAAGACTGAAGCTTTCTTT. As protein: CASSLGGTGKKTEAFF.

This clone was counted once. The chain couples TRBV5-1 to TRBJ2-7; tentative D call: TRBD2 (6 bases). The V gene's germline CDR1 is SGHRS and CDR2 YFSETQ. Trimming stripped 2 bases from V and 5 bases from J, with 23 bases between. This CDR3 comprises 17 residues. This CDR3 reads CASSFGGLPTGAHEQYF. Written as DNA, the CDR3 is TGCGCCAGCAGCTTCGGGGGACTCCCCACAGGTGCCCACGAGCAGTACTTC.

This chain uses TRBV15 with TRBJ2-7; 9 bases are shared with TRBD1. The CDR3 length is 15 residues. V was pared by 1 base and J by 3 bases, with 4 bases of the junction left unmatched. Germline values: CDR1 LNHNV, CDR2 YYDKDF (reference sequence). The chain's CDR3 is CATSRGDRVDYEQYF. DNA of the CDR3: TGTGCCACCAGCAGAGGGGACAGGGTAGACTACGAGCAGTACTTC.

CDR3 sequence reads: CATQLSRSGELFF. The CDR3 nucleotides read TGTGCCACCCAACTTTCCCGAAGCGGGGAGCTGTTTTTT. The genes are TRBV12-3 or TRBV12-4 and TRBJ2-2; no definite D call. V lost 10 bases and J lost 7, with 16 bases in between. This CDR3 is built from 13 residues.

The gene calls are TRBV27 and TRBJ1-5; a weak D match, TRBD1 (5 bases). V was cut by 7 bases and J by 6 bases, with 19 bases left in between. Per the germline V gene, CDR1 is MNHEY and CDR2 is SMNVEV (reference sequence). The CDR3 is 15 amino acids. The CDR3 sequence: CASMEGTYSGQPQHF. CDR3 DNA: TGTGCCAGCATGGAGGGGACTTACTCGGGTCAGCCCCAGCATTTT.